Listed below are T cell receptor beta chains from one sample, sequenced in a study of T cell clones after liver transplantation. Data came from immunoSEQ multiplex PCR; TCRdb stores just in-frame clones and leaves some out. Of roughly 20,000 clones in the sample, over 70% were seen once. The material sequenced was CD8+ T cells from blood, taken before liver transplant. The receptor set was obtained from a human donor who received a liver transplant. CDR3s include the opening cysteine and the closing phenylalanine or tryptophan. The order of the fields is CDR3 protein, CDR3 DNA, J gene, clone size, V gene, D gene. A D gene is named only where the DNA matches it firmly. Only some rows state a clone size, as once, few, many or a class for expanded clones.

CASSLVGTGGDEQFF | TGCGCCAGCAGCTTGGTTGGGACAGGGGGTGATGAGCAGTTCTTC | TRBJ2-1 | . | TRBV5-1 | TRBD1
CASSSRTGWDNQPQHF | TGTGCCAGCAGCTCACGGACAGGGTGGGATAATCAGCCCCAGCATTTT | TRBJ1-5 | . | TRBV5-6 | TRBD1
CASSLYGLAGGETQYF | TGTGCCAGCAGTTTATACGGACTAGCGGGAGGAGAGACCCAGTACTTC | TRBJ2-5 | . | TRBV27 | TRBD2
CASSFQRHKEDEQYF | TGTGCCAGCAGTTTTCAGCGGCATAAGGAGGACGAGCAGTACTTC | TRBJ2-7 | . | TRBV28 | .
CASSLQKSGPSYNEQFF | TGCGCCAGCAGCCTCCAGAAGAGCGGGCCCTCCTACAATGAGCAGTTCTTC | TRBJ2-1 | . | TRBV4-3 | .
CASSHALAGGSYEQYF | TGCGCCAGCAGCCACGCACTAGCGGGAGGCTCCTACGAGCAGTACTTC | TRBJ2-7 | . | TRBV4-1 | TRBD2
CSVGTGDNQPQHF | TGCAGCGTGGGGACAGGGGACAATCAGCCCCAGCATTTT | TRBJ1-5 | . | TRBV29-1 | TRBD1
CASSLAGASGANVLTF | TGTGCCAGCTCGCTAGCGGGAGCTTCTGGGGCCAACGTCCTGACTTTC | TRBJ2-6 | . | TRBV19 | TRBD2
CASSLGGNYGYTF | TGTGCCAGCAGCTTAGGAGGGAACTATGGCTACACCTTC | TRBJ1-2 | once | TRBV7-8 | .
CASSSLSHYEQYF | TGTGCCAGCAGCTCCTTATCCCACTACGAGCAGTACTTC | TRBJ2-7 | . | TRBV7-9 | .
CASSYSGDEQFF | TGTGCCAGCAGTTACTCGGGCGATGAGCAGTTCTTC | TRBJ2-1 | . | TRBV6-5 | .
CAISAGTGDSEGYTF | TGTGCCATCAGTGCCGGGACAGGGGATTCTGAAGGCTACACCTTC | TRBJ1-2 | . | TRBV10-3 | TRBD1
CASSPRRGGWGSNEQFF | TGTGCCAGCAGCCCTCGGAGGGGGGGTTGGGGCTCCAATGAGCAGTTCTTC | TRBJ2-1 | . | TRBV14 | .
CASSDFTGYNQPQHF | TGTGCCAGCAGTGACTTCACAGGGTACAATCAGCCCCAGCATTTT | TRBJ1-5 | once | TRBV6-1 | .
CASTPTVSSGYNEQFF | TGTGCCAGCACCCCGACAGTGTCTAGCGGTTACAATGAGCAGTTCTTC | TRBJ2-1 | medium-sized | TRBV11-2 | TRBD2
CAISRDSTEAFF | TGTGCCATCAGTAGGGACAGCACTGAAGCTTTCTTT | TRBJ1-1 | . | TRBV10-3 | TRBD1
CASSLDPGLNYGYTF | TGTGCCAGCAGCTTGGACCCGGGACTTAACTATGGCTACACCTTC | TRBJ1-2 | . | TRBV5-4 | .
CASSFVAGGIEQYF | TGTGCCAGCAGTTTCGTGGCAGGTGGTATTGAGCAGTACTTC | TRBJ2-7 | . | TRBV27 | .
CASSQWGLAGVETQYF | TGTGCCAGCAGCCAGTGGGGACTAGCGGGAGTAGAGACCCAGTACTTC | TRBJ2-5 | . | TRBV14 | TRBD2
CAVWVRGSNQPQHF | TGTGCCGTCTGGGTCCGGGGGAGCAATCAGCCCCAGCATTTT | TRBJ1-5 | . | TRBV28 | .
CATSSLDLTGSPEAFF | TGTGCCACCAGCTCCCTTGACTTGACGGGGTCCCCTGAAGCTTTCTTT | TRBJ1-1 | once | TRBV15 | .
CASSRGGYNEQFF | TGTGCCAGCAGCCGCGGAGGGTACAATGAGCAGTTCTTC | TRBJ2-1 | . | TRBV6-5 | .
CASSPTTPGQINQPQHF | TGTGCCAGCTCACCAACTACTCCGGGACAGATTAATCAGCCCCAGCATTTT | TRBJ1-5 | once | TRBV18 | TRBD1
CASSEGASSPARGRYEQYF | TGTGCCAGCAGTGAAGGGGCCTCATCCCCAGCTCGAGGACGCTACGAGCAGTACTTC | TRBJ2-7 | . | TRBV6-1 | .
CASSPQGWTEAFF | TGTGCCAGCAGCCCTCAGGGTTGGACTGAAGCTTTCTTT | TRBJ1-1 | . | TRBV9 | .
CASSQDFGGALYNEQFF | TGCGCCAGCAGCCAAGATTTCGGGGGTGCCCTATACAATGAGCAGTTCTTC | TRBJ2-1 | . | TRBV4-3 | .
CASTWGAGREQYF | TGTGCCAGTACGTGGGGAGCCGGGAGGGAGCAGTACTTC | TRBJ2-7 | . | TRBV19 | TRBD2
CASSQDRVNEKLFF | TGCGCCAGCAGCCAAGACAGGGTCAATGAAAAACTGTTTTTT | TRBJ1-4 | . | TRBV5-1 | TRBD1
CASSAASSGSFGEQFF | TGTGCCAGCAGTGCTGCTTCTAGCGGGAGTTTCGGGGAGCAGTTCTTC | TRBJ2-1 | . | TRBV2 | TRBD2
CASSSTSGLTYEQYF | TGTGCCAGTAGTTCGACTAGCGGACTTACCTACGAGCAGTACTTC | TRBJ2-7 | . | TRBV19 | TRBD2
CASSIFGYSNQPQHF | TGTGCCAGTAGTATATTCGGTTATAGCAATCAGCCCCAGCATTTT | TRBJ1-5 | few | TRBV19 | .
CASSHRTSGRFLAKNIQYF | TGCGCCAGCAGCCATCGGACTAGCGGGAGATTTCTGGCCAAAAACATTCAGTACTTC | TRBJ2-4 | . | TRBV4-3 | TRBD2
CASSVNRGPIGELFF | TGTGCCAGCAGCGTCAACAGGGGCCCAATCGGGGAGCTGTTTTTT | TRBJ2-2 | . | TRBV7-9 | TRBD1
CASSQVGLAYNEQFF | TGCGCCAGCAGCCAAGTGGGACTAGCCTACAATGAGCAGTTCTTC | TRBJ2-1 | . | TRBV4-3 | TRBD2
CASSQDAVDYEQYF | TGCGCCAGCAGCCAAGATGCAGTAGACTACGAGCAGTACTTC | TRBJ2-7 | . | TRBV4-1 | .
CASSYRGSYNEQFF | TGTGCCAGCAGTTACAGGGGGTCCTACAATGAGCAGTTCTTC | TRBJ2-1 | . | TRBV28 | TRBD1
CAISEGGWGNQPQHF | TGTGCCATCAGTGAGGGGGGTTGGGGCAATCAGCCCCAGCATTTT | TRBJ1-5 | . | TRBV10-3 | .
CAWSADNYSNQPQHF | TGTGCCTGGAGTGCAGACAACTATAGCAATCAGCCCCAGCATTTT | TRBJ1-5 | . | TRBV30 | .
CASSVGSSKWEQFF | TGTGCCAGCAGCGTAGGGAGTAGTAAGTGGGAGCAGTTCTTC | TRBJ2-1 | . | TRBV9 | .
CASSLWPSYEQYF | TGTGCCAGCAGTTTATGGCCCTCCTACGAGCAGTACTTC | TRBJ2-7 | . | TRBV28 | .
CASSMSTGGMYNEQFF | TGTGCCAGCAGCATGTCGACAGGGGGGATGTACAATGAGCAGTTCTTC | TRBJ2-1 | . | TRBV27 | TRBD1
CSVEDVEELQETQYF | TGCAGCGTTGAAGATGTTGAGGAACTCCAAGAGACCCAGTACTTC | TRBJ2-5 | . | TRBV29-1 | .
CASSVDGLAGPTDTQYF | TGTGCCAGCAGCGTCGATGGACTAGCGGGACCCACAGATACGCAGTATTTT | TRBJ2-3 | . | TRBV9 | TRBD2
CASSFSLAHEQYF | TGTGCCAGCAGTTTTTCTTTGGCCCACGAGCAGTACTTC | TRBJ2-7 | few | TRBV27 | .
CASSPYQGSYGYTF | TGTGCTAGCAGCCCTTATCAGGGAAGCTATGGCTACACCTTC | TRBJ1-2 | . | TRBV7-7 | .
CASSSDDEQFF | TGTGCCAGCAGCAGTGACGATGAGCAGTTCTTC | TRBJ2-1 | few | TRBV21-1 | .
CASSLFGAEQYF | TGTGCCAGCAGCTTGTTCGGAGCCGAGCAGTACTTC | TRBJ2-7 | . | TRBV5-6 | .
CASTPEGEVVNQPQHF | TGTGCCAGTACCCCCGAGGGGGAGGTGGTGAATCAGCCCCAGCATTTT | TRBJ1-5 | . | TRBV19 | .
CASSGYTATNYGYTF | TGTGCCAGTAGTGGATACACCGCAACCAACTATGGCTACACCTTC | TRBJ1-2 | . | TRBV19 | .
CASSATGLAGVETQYF | TGTGCCAGTAGTGCGACTGGACTAGCGGGAGTAGAGACCCAGTACTTC | TRBJ2-5 | . | TRBV19 | TRBD2
CASSSGPGNTIYF | TGTGCCAGCAGCTCCGGGCCTGGAAACACCATATATTTT | TRBJ1-3 | once | TRBV7-9 | .
CASSSHYEQYF | TGTGCCAGCAGCTCACACTACGAGCAGTACTTC | TRBJ2-7 | . | TRBV5-6 | .
CASSIGGSGANVLTF | TGTGCCAGCTCGATAGGGGGCTCTGGGGCCAACGTCCTGACTTTC | TRBJ2-6 | . | TRBV27 | .
CASSPDRGNTGELFF | TGTGCCAGCAGCCCTGACAGGGGGAACACCGGGGAGCTGTTTTTT | TRBJ2-2 | . | TRBV11-3 | TRBD1
CASSLLASGYNEQFF | TGTGCCAGCAGTCTCCTGGCTAGCGGCTACAATGAGCAGTTCTTC | TRBJ2-1 | . | TRBV6-5 | TRBD2
CASSRPGVSGANVLTF | TGCGCCAGCAGCCGGCCAGGGGTCTCTGGGGCCAACGTCCTGACTTTC | TRBJ2-6 | . | TRBV4-1 | .
CASGPGQGRTEAFF | TGTGCCAGTGGGCCCGGGCAGGGGAGGACTGAAGCTTTCTTT | TRBJ1-1 | . | TRBV27 | .
CASSQWGNSYEQYF | TGTGCCAGCAGCCAATGGGGGAATTCCTACGAGCAGTACTTC | TRBJ2-7 | once | TRBV9 | .
CASSRLGGELFF | TGTGCCAGCAGCCGACTGGGCGGGGAGCTGTTTTTT | TRBJ2-2 | . | TRBV5-8 | .
CASSAGGHSSYEQYF | TGTGCCAGCAGTGCGGGGGGACACAGCTCCTACGAGCAGTACTTC | TRBJ2-7 | . | TRBV27 | TRBD2